The TCR beta chain under discussion was sequenced for a study of T cells in Graves' hyperthyroidism and ophthalmopathy. Patients with uncontrolled infections, other autoimmune diseases, pregnancy or lactation were excluded. CDR3 length equals 15 residues. Germline V gene lookup returns CDR1 SGHAT and CDR2 FQNNGV. The ends lost 5 bases at V and 3 bases at J; junction bases unmatched: 6. The CDR3 regions of TCR beta were amplified from RNA transcripts. In the first-round RT-PCR of the TCR CDR3, the HTBI primer set was used. TCRdb re-derived calls from the multiplex PCR reads in MiXCR, one entry per CDR3 protein. The data hold 370,000 or so distinct CDR3 sequences, with roughly 25% observed a single time.

The chain uses TRBV11-2 and TRBJ1-5, with 8 nucleotides matching TRBD1. The sample comprised blood. This receptor was obtained from a man aged 45 to 65 with Graves' hyperthyroidism. This CDR3 reads CASSQDRDLNQPQHF. For the CDR3, the DNA is TGTGCCAGCAGCCAGGACAGGGACCTCAATCAGCCCCAGCATTTT.